The rows below give T cell receptor beta chains drawn from one sample of a study of radiotherapy plus CTLA-4 blockade in lung cancer. Measured with immunoSEQ multiplex PCR; TCRdb has only the in-frame clones, and not every one. The profile shows around 72,000 clones, approximately 80% of them singletons. The source material was peripheral blood, sampled from a patient treated with radiotherapy plus ipilimumab. These receptors originate from a human donor with non-small cell lung cancer who had a complete response to radiotherapy plus ipilimumab. Each CDR3 is given with its conserved first and last residue. Fields, in order: J gene, D gene, V gene, clone size, CDR3 DNA, CDR3 protein. The D gene is left open where the match is weak. The listing skips clone size in some rows; elsewhere it reads once, few, many or a size class.

TRBJ1-4 | NA | TRBV4-3 | NA | TGCGCCAGCAGCCAAGAGACGAGGGGCAGAGGGGAAAAACTGTTTTTT | CASSQETRGRGEKLFF
TRBJ1-4 | TRBD1 | TRBV7-9 | NA | TGTGCCAGCCTCAGGGGGACGGCTGAAAAACTGTTTTTT | CASLRGTAEKLFF
TRBJ2-1 | TRBD1 | TRBV29-1 | few | TGCAGCGTTGATGGCCCGTTCCAGGGGGTTGAGCAGTTCTTC | CSVDGPFQGVEQFF
TRBJ1-2 | NA | TRBV7-9 | NA | TGTGCCAGCAGCTCCCGCAGTAACTATGGCTACACCTTC | CASSSRSNYGYTF
TRBJ2-6 | NA | TRBV11-3 | NA | TGTGCCAGCAGCCTACAGGGACCTGGGGCCAACGTCCTGACTTTC | CASSLQGPGANVLTF
TRBJ1-1 | TRBD1 | TRBV7-2 | NA | TGTGCCAGCAGCTTAAGACTCCCGGGACAGGGAGCCGGAAATGAAGCTTTCTTT | CASSLRLPGQGAGNEAFF
TRBJ1-4 | NA | TRBV25-1 | NA | TGTGCCAGCAGTGTACAGGGACTTAATGAAAAACTGTTTTTT | CASSVQGLNEKLFF
TRBJ2-2 | NA | TRBV18 | once | TGTGCCAGCTCACCTTTCCAGGGTGAGGGCGGGGAGCTGTTTTTT | CASSPFQGEGGELFF
TRBJ1-2 | NA | TRBV27 | few | TGTGCCAGCGGGCGGGCCGGTCTCTATGGCTACACCTTC | CASGRAGLYGYTF
TRBJ2-7 | TRBD1 | TRBV18 | NA | TGTGCCAGCTCACCACCGTCGGACAGGGACCACGAGCAGTACTTC | CASSPPSDRDHEQYF
TRBJ1-5 | NA | TRBV7-8 | NA | TGTGCCAGCAGCTTACGCCGTGCATGGCAGCCCCAGCATTTT | CASSLRRAWQPQHF
TRBJ1-6 | TRBD1 | TRBV5-4 | few | TGTGCCAGCAGCGGGACAGGGTTGACGAATTCACCCCTCCACTTT | CASSGTGLTNSPLHF
TRBJ1-3 | NA | TRBV11-2 | once | TGTGCCAGCAGCTTAGACGGGTTCTCTGGAAACACCACATATTTT | CASSLDGFSGNTTYF
TRBJ2-5 | TRBD2 | TRBV7-8 | NA | TGTGCCAGCAGGGTAACGACTAGCGGGGGAAACCAAGAGACCCAGTACTTC | CASRVTTSGGNQETQYF
TRBJ1-3 | NA | TRBV7-2 | NA | TGTGCCAGCAGCCTCGAAGGGTCAGGAAACACCATATATTTT | CASSLEGSGNTIYF
TRBJ2-5 | TRBD1 | TRBV18 | NA | TGTGCCAGCTCAGGGTCGACAGGGGGCCGGGAGACCCAGTACTTC | CASSGSTGGRETQYF
TRBJ1-6 | NA | TRBV6-5 | NA | TGTGCCAGCAGAGGTACAGAAAATTCACCCCTCCACTTT | CASRGTENSPLHF
TRBJ2-3 | NA | TRBV29-1 | NA | TGCAGCGTTGCGAGGGGGACAGATACGCAGTATTTT | CSVARGTDTQYF
TRBJ1-1 | NA | TRBV6-5 | NA | TGTTCTGGGGGCGGGTGGAACACTGAAGCTTTCTTT | CSGGGWNTEAFF
TRBJ2-1 | TRBD1 | TRBV9 | NA | TGTGCCAGCAGTTTCGAGGCAGGGGGCGTGAGAAATGAGCAGTTCTTC | CASSFEAGGVRNEQFF
TRBJ2-3 | TRBD2 | TRBV5-1 | NA | TGCGCCAGCAGCCTCCTGACTAGCGGGAGCGGGACAGATACGCAGTATTTT | CASSLLTSGSGTDTQYF
TRBJ1-1 | NA | TRBV7-6 | NA | TGTGCCAGCATCGCGGTGGGGGGCACGGCTGAAGCTTTCTTT | CASIAVGGTAEAFF
TRBJ2-5 | TRBD2 | TRBV7-8 | NA | TGTGCCAGCACCGCAATACTAGCGGGGCCCCCCCGGATCCAAGAGACCCAGTACTTC | CASTAILAGPPRIQETQYF
TRBJ2-1 | NA | TRBV11-2 | NA | TGTGCCAGCAGCTCCCTGAGCTCCTACAATGAGCAGTTCTTC | CASSSLSSYNEQFF
TRBJ2-5 | NA | TRBV7-2 | NA | TGTGCCAGCAGCTTGGGCTTCGGAGCTTCGACCCAGTACTTC | CASSLGFGASTQYF
TRBJ1-4 | TRBD1 | TRBV20-1 | NA | TGCAGTCCGGGACAGGGGGAAAAACTGTTTTTT | CSPGQGEKLFF
TRBJ1-2 | NA | TRBV7-9 | NA | TGTGCCAGCAGCCTCCGGGACATAGACTATGGCTACACCTTC | CASSLRDIDYGYTF
TRBJ2-3 | NA | TRBV6-5 | NA | TGTGCCAGCACCCGGGTCGACACAGATACGCAGTATTTT | CASTRVDTDTQYF
TRBJ1-4 | NA | TRBV2 | NA | TGTGCCAGCTCGCGGACCGAAAAACTGTTTTTT | CASSRTEKLFF
TRBJ2-1 | TRBD2 | TRBV27 | NA | TGTGCCAGCAGTTCCGATGGGACTAGCGGGGACTACAATGAGCAGTTCTTC | CASSSDGTSGDYNEQFF
TRBJ2-7 | NA | TRBV13 | NA | TGTGCCAGCAGTTCCGGGACTGGGTTTTACGAGCAGTACTTC | CASSSGTGFYEQYF
TRBJ1-2 | NA | TRBV19 | NA | TGTGCCAGTAGTATGGGTTTCGGATATGGCTACACCTTC | CASSMGFGYGYTF
TRBJ2-1 | TRBD2 | TRBV7-2 | NA | TGTGCCAGCAGCCTAAGACTAGCGGGGACCTTAGTGGAGCAGTTCTTC | CASSLRLAGTLVEQFF
TRBJ1-6 | NA | TRBV7-6 | NA | TGTGCCAGCAGCTCTCGTACGGCCCCCCTCCACTTT | CASSSRTAPLHF
TRBJ2-6 | NA | TRBV7-8 | NA | TGTGCCAGCAGCTCTAGAACGAGGGGCAGGGGATCTTCCTCTGGGGCCAACGTCCTGACTTTC | CASSSRTRGRGSSSGANVLTF
TRBJ1-6 | TRBD1 | TRBV25-1 | NA | TGTGCCAGCAGTGACGCCAGGACAGGAGATAATTCACCCCTCCACTTT | CASSDARTGDNSPLHF
TRBJ2-1 | TRBD2 | TRBV4-3 | NA | TGCGCCAGCAGCCAAGATCAGGAAAGCGGGGGGGCCTTCTACAATGAGCAGTTCTTC | CASSQDQESGGAFYNEQFF
TRBJ1-4 | TRBD1 | TRBV2 | NA | TGTGCCAGCACCCAAGGGACAGGGAGGAATGAAAAACTGTTTTTT | CASTQGTGRNEKLFF
TRBJ2-1 | TRBD2 | TRBV4-3 | few | TGCGCCAGCAGCCAAGGAGGGACTAAGGCAAAGTTCTTC | CASSQGGTKAKFF